These 19 T cell receptor beta chains originate from one sample sequenced in a study of CD8+ T cells in alopecia areata. Extracted RNA was reverse transcribed, and the resulting cDNA served as sequencing template. Assay: immunoSEQ multiplex PCR; the TCRdb copy retains only in-frame clones and omits some. In the table there are 160,000 or so clones, roughly 58% of which are singletons. Treatment specified: oral pan-JAK inhibitor, 5-10 mg twice daily. The material sequenced was CD4+ T cells sorted from blood, taken between weeks 55 and 65, from a patient treated with tofacitinib. The receptors stem from a human donor with alopecia areata.

The chain employs TRBV29-1 and TRBJ2-1; maybe TRBD1 (6 bases). V shed 6 bases and J shed 0 bases, with 15 bases lying between them. The CDR3 runs 15 residues. The V gene's germline CDR1 is SQVTM and CDR2 ANQGSEA. The CDR3 sequence is CSVGNRTDSYNEQFF. CDR3 in DNA: TGCAGCGTGGGAAACAGGACAGACTCCTACAATGAGCAGTTCTTC.

The chain links TRBV7-9 to TRBJ1-5, with D possibly being TRBD1 (6 bases). Trimming stripped 3 bases from V and 0 bases from J, with 6 bases between. Germline values: CDR1 SEHNR, CDR2 FQNEAQ (reference sequence). This CDR3 is 14 amino acids long. The CDR3 nucleotides read TGTGCCAGCAGCTTGGGGGCTAGCAATCAGCCCCAGCATTTT. It yields the protein CASSLGASNQPQHF.

CDR3 bases: TGCGCCAGCAGCTTGGCGACCCACTTTGGATTCTATGGCTACACCTTC. As protein: CASSLATHFGFYGYTF. This chain links TRBV5-1 with TRBJ1-2; the D is unclear. The CDR3 contains 16 residues. The germline V and J ends were trimmed by 0 bases and 4 bases, with 16 bases remaining between them. Germline lookup yields CDR1 SGHRS and CDR2 YFSETQ.

The chain recombines TRBV9 with TRBJ1-2, with TRBD1 identical over 7 bases. Germline V gene lookup returns CDR1 SGDLS and CDR2 YYNGEE. V was pared by 3 bases and J by 7 bases, with 6 bases of the junction left unmatched. This CDR3 is built from 13 residues. DNA of the CDR3: TGTGCCAGCAGCGCCCAGACAGGGCTTGGCTACACCTTC. This gives the protein CASSAQTGLGYTF.

V and J are TRBV2 and TRBJ2-3; 12 bases fit TRBD2. CDR1 and CDR2 from the germline V gene are SNHLY and FYNNEI. Unmatched junction bases numbered 2, after V lost 2 bases and J lost 5 bases. The CDR3 runs 15 residues. CDR3 residues: CASSELAGGQDTQYF. In nucleotides, the CDR3 is TGTGCCAGCAGTGAACTAGCGGGGGGGCAAGATACGCAGTATTTT.

The chain employs TRBV5-1 and TRBJ2-5, with 8 bases aligning to TRBD1. Germline CDR1 is SGHRS and CDR2 is YFSETQ. With 4 bases clipped from V and 4 bases from J, the junction kept 6 bases outside the gene matches. The CDR3 runs 14 residues. CDR3 sequence reads: CASSADRARETQYF. The CDR3 DNA follows: TGCGCCAGCAGCGCGGACAGGGCTAGAGAGACCCAGTACTTC.

The chain is built from TRBV7-2 and TRBJ1-5; tentatively, D is TRBD1 (5 bases). CDR1 and CDR2 from the germline V gene are SGHTA and FQGNSA. This CDR3 region has 17 residues. V dropped 2 bases and J dropped 4 bases, with 18 bases sitting between them. The CDR3 nucleotides read TGTGCCAGCAGCTTATGGGACCCCGGAGGCCCTAATCAGCCCCAGCATTTT. Translating gives CASSLWDPGGPNQPQHF.

The chain joins TRBV2 to TRBJ1-5; 8 bases line up with TRBD1. After removal of 3 bases from V and 9 bases from J, the junction contained 7 bases not matched to a gene. This CDR3 contains 14 residues. Germline loops: CDR1 SNHLY, CDR2 FYNNEI. The CDR3 loop is CASSDETGERPQHF. CDR3 bases: TGTGCCAGCAGTGACGAGACAGGGGAGAGGCCCCAGCATTTT.

In DNA, the CDR3 is TGTGCCAGCAGTTTAAACTATGCCGCCTCCTATAATTCACCCCTCCACTTT. It encodes CASSLNYAASYNSPLHF. The chain employs TRBV27 and TRBJ1-6; D is unresolved. The length of the CDR3 is 17 residues. The V and J ends lost 2 bases and 0 bases respectively, with 11 bases between them. Germline CDR1 is MNHEY and CDR2 is SMNVEV (reference sequence).

This chain links TRBV30 with TRBJ1-5, with a weak D call TRBD1 (6 bases). With 2 bases removed from V and 4 bases from J, the gap between germline ends came to 12 bases. Looked up from germline, CDR1 is GTSNPN and CDR2 is SVGIG (reference sequence). This CDR3 is 14 amino acids long. CDR3 protein: CAWSRDIVNQPQHF. The CDR3 DNA sequence: TGTGCCTGGAGTCGGGACATCGTTAATCAGCCCCAGCATTTT.

This chain connects TRBV5-1 to TRBJ2-5; 13 bases match TRBD2. The trim removed 3 bases at V and 0 bases at J, leaving 5 bases unmatched. Germline V gene data show CDR1 as SGHRS and CDR2 as YFSETQ. This CDR3 region has 17 residues. This CDR3 reads CASSSGLAGEYQETQYF. DNA of the CDR3: TGCGCCAGCAGCTCCGGACTAGCGGGGGAGTACCAAGAGACCCAGTACTTC.

The gene calls are TRBV25-1 and TRBJ2-7; 7 nucleotides agree with TRBD2. The CDR3 has 14 residues. CDR1 is MGHDK and CDR2 is SYGVNS in the germline V gene. V gave up 9 bases and J gave up 3 bases; unmatched junction bases: 11. DNA for the CDR3: TGTGCCAGTAGAGAGGGCGGGGAGGGCTACGAGCAGTACTTC. It encodes CASREGGEGYEQYF.

This clone occurred once. The chain has TRBV25-1 and TRBJ2-3; tentatively, D is TRBD1 (5 bases). V gave up 3 bases and J gave up 2 bases, with 15 bases separating them. Per germline, CDR1 MGHDK and CDR2 SYGVNS. The CDR3 length is 16 residues. CDR3 region: CASSDVGRAYTDTQYF. CDR3 nucleotide sequence: TGTGCCAGCAGTGATGTCGGCAGGGCCTACACAGATACGCAGTATTTT.

The chain recombines TRBV30 with TRBJ1-2; D uncertain. This CDR3 is 13 amino acids long. Trimming pared 0 bases from V and 4 bases from J, leaving 9 bases between. Germline V gives CDR1 GTSNPN, CDR2 SVGIG (reference sequence). CDR3 nucleotides: TGTGCCTGGAGTGTTCTGACTTCCTATGGCTACACCTTC. Protein product: CAWSVLTSYGYTF.

The J gene is TRBJ2-3, the V gene TRBV30; D is unresolved. The CDR3 runs 15 residues. In germline, CDR1 is GTSNPN, CDR2 SVGIG (reference sequence). Trimming removed 0 bases from V and 2 bases from J, with 12 bases in between. The CDR3 DNA follows: TGTGCCTGGAGTGTAGGTGTCAGGCCCACAGATACGCAGTATTTT. Its translation: CAWSVGVRPTDTQYF. Complete variable domain (other parts from reference TRBV30 and TRBJ2-3): SQTIHQWPATLVQPVGSPLSLECTVEGTSNPNLYWYRQAAGRGLQLLFYSVGIGQISSEVPQNLSASRPQDRQFILSSKKLLLSDSGFYLCAWSVGVRPTDTQYFGPGTRLTVL.

The gene calls are TRBV7-2 and TRBJ2-5; 7 nucleotides agree with TRBD1. The V segment lost 1 base and the J segment 4 bases; nucleotides outside the gene matches: 0. The CDR3 sequence is 13 residues long. CDR1 is SGHTA, CDR2 FQGNSA, per germline. The CDR3 coding sequence is TGTGCCAGCAGCTTAGGACAGGGAGAGACCCAGTACTTC. It is translated as CASSLGQGETQYF.

J is TRBJ1-2 and V is TRBV4-1, with a possible D match to TRBD1 (6 bases). Per the germline V gene, CDR1 is MGHRA and CDR2 is YSYEKL. The ends were cut back, 4 bases at V and 4 bases at J, with 16 bases in the middle. The CDR3 runs 15 residues. The CDR3 region is CASSRIQGESYGYTF. Written as DNA, the CDR3 is TGCGCCAGCAGCCGCATACAGGGAGAAAGCTATGGCTACACCTTC.

This clone was observed a single time. V gene TRBV30 combines with J gene TRBJ1-6; no firm D call. The germline gives CDR1 GTSNPN, CDR2 SVGIG (reference sequence). The CDR3 totals 12 residues. V shed 8 bases and J shed 8 bases, with 13 bases lying between them. CDR3 in amino acids: CAREGVDSPLHF. In nucleotides, the CDR3 is TGTGCCCGGGAGGGAGTTGATTCACCCCTCCACTTT.

CDR3 nucleotide sequence: TGTGCCTGGGAAACGTGGGTAGGGGGAGAGCAGTACTTC. It encodes CAWETWVGGEQYF. The chain carries TRBV30 and TRBJ2-7, with D tentatively TRBD1 (6 bases). CDR1 and CDR2 (germline): GTSNPN, SVGIG (reference sequence). This CDR3 spans 13 amino acids. V was trimmed by 5 bases and J by 7 bases, leaving 18 bases between them.